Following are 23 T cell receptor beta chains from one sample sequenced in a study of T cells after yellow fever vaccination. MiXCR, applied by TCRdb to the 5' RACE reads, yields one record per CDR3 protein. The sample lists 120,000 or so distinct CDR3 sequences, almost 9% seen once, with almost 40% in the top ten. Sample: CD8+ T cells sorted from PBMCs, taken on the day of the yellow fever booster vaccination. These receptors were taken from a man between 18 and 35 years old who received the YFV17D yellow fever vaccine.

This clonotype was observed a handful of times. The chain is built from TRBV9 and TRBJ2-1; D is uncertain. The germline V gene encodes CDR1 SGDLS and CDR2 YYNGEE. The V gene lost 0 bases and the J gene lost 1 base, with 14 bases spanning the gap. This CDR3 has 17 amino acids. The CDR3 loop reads CASSVEVLGPSYNEQFF. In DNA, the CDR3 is TGTGCCAGCAGCGTAGAAGTTCTGGGTCCTTCCTACAATGAGCAGTTCTTC. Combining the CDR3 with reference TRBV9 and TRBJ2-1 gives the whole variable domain DSGVTQTPKHLITATGQRVTLRCSPRSGDLSVYWYQQSLDQGLQFLIQYYNGEERAKGNILERFSAQQFPDLHSELNLSSLELGDSALYFCASSVEVLGPSYNEQFFGPGTRLTVL.

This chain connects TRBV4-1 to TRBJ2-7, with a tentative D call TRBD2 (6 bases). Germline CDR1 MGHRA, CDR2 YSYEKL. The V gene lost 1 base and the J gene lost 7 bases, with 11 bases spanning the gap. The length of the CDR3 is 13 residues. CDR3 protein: CASSQGQGREQYF. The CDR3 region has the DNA TGCGCCAGCAGCCAAGGCCAAGGGAGGGAGCAGTACTTC.

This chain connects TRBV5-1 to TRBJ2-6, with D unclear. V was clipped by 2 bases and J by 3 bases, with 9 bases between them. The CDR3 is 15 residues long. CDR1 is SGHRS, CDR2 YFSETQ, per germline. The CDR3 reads CASSFEGIGANVLTF. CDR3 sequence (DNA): TGCGCCAGCAGCTTCGAAGGAATTGGGGCCAACGTCCTGACTTTC.

CDR3 sequence: CATSTLAWTGELFF. The CDR3, as DNA: TGTGCCACCAGCACACTAGCGTGGACCGGGGAGCTGTTTTTT. The chain employs TRBV15 and TRBJ2-2; 7 nucleotides agree with TRBD2. V was clipped by 4 bases and J by 5 bases; unmatched bases: 4. The CDR3 is 14 residues long. Germline lookup yields CDR1 LNHNV and CDR2 YYDKDF (reference sequence).

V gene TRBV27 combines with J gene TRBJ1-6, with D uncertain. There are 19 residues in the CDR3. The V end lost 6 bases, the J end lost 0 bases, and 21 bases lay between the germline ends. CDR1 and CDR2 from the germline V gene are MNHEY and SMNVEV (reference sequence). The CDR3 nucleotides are TGTGCCAGCAGGTCGGGAGCCATCGGGCTCCTCTCCTATAATTCACCCCTCCACTTT. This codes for CASRSGAIGLLSYNSPLHF.

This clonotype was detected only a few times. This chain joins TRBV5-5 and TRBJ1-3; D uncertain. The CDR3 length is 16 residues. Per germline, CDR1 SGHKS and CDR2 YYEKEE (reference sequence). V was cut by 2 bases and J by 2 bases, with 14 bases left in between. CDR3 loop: CASSFWAGSPGNTIYF. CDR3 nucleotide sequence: TGTGCCAGCAGCTTTTGGGCGGGGTCCCCTGGAAACACCATATATTTT.

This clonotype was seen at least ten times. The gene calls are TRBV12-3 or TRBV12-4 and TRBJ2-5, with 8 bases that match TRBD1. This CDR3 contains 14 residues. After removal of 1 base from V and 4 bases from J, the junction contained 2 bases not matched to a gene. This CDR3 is CASSLGGTGETQYF. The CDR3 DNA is TGTGCCAGCAGTTTAGGGGGGACAGGAGAGACCCAGTACTTC.

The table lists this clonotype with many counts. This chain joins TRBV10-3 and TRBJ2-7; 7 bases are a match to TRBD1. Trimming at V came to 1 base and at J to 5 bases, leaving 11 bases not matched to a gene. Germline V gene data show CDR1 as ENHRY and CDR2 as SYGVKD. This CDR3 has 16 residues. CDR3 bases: TGTGCCATCAGTGAGTTCGGTGACAGGGAAGTTGACGAGCAGTACTTC. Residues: CAISEFGDREVDEQYF.

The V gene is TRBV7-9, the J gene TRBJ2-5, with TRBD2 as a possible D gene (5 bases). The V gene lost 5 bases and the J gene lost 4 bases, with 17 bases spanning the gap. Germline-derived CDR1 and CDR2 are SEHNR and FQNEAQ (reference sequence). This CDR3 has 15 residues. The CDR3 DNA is TGTGCCAGCAGCGTCTTATGGTATCGGGGAGAGACCCAGTACTTC. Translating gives CASSVLWYRGETQYF.

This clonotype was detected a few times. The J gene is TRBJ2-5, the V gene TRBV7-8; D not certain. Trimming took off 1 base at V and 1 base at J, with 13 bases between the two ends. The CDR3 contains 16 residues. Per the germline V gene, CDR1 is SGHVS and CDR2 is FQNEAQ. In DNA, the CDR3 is TGTGCCAGCAGCTTAGGTCCCCTCCTACTCCAAGAGACCCAGTACTTC. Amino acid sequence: CASSLGPLLLQETQYF.

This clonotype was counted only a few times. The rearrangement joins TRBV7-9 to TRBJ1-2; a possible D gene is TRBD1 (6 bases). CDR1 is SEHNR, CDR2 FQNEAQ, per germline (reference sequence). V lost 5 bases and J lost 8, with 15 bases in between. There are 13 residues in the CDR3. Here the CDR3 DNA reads TGTGCCAGCAGCCTCGGCTATGGGGGCGGCTACACCTTC. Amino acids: CASSLGYGGGYTF.

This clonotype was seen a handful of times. CDR3 loop: CSVKDRGNGYTF. The CDR3 DNA reads TGCAGCGTGAAGGACAGGGGTAATGGCTACACCTTC. The rearrangement links TRBV29-1 to TRBJ1-2, with TRBD1 matching over 9 bases. CDR3 length: 12 residues. The junction had 5 bases not matched to a gene; V was cut back by 6 bases and J by 6 bases. Germline V gene lookup returns CDR1 SQVTM and CDR2 ANQGSEA.

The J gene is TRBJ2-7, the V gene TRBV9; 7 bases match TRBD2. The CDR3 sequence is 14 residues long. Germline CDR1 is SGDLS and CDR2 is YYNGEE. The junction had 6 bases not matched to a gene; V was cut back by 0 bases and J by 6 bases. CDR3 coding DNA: TGTGCCAGCAGCGTAGGGGGGGGGACTGGCGAGCAGTACTTC. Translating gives CASSVGGGTGEQYF.

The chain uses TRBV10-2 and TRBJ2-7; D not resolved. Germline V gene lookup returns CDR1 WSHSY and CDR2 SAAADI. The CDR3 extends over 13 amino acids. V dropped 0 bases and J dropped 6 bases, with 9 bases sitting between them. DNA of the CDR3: TGCGCCAGCAGTGAGTCTGGCACTCCCGAGCAGTACGTC. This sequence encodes CASSESGTPEQYV.

The CDR3 coding sequence is TGTGCCAGCAGCCAAGCTCTTTACGCGGTTACCGGGGAGCTGTTTTTT. Its translation: CASSQALYAVTGELFF. The chain joins TRBV3-1 to TRBJ2-2; D gene uncertain. V was trimmed by 1 base and J by 5 bases, leaving 14 bases between them. This CDR3 contains 16 residues. From germline, CDR1 is LGHDT and CDR2 YNNKEL (reference sequence).

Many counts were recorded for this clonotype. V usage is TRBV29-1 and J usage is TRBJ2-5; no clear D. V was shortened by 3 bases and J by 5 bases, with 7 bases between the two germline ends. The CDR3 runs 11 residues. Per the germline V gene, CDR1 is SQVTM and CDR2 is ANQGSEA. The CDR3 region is CSVDLWETQYF. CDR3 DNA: TGCAGCGTTGATTTATGGGAGACCCAGTACTTC.

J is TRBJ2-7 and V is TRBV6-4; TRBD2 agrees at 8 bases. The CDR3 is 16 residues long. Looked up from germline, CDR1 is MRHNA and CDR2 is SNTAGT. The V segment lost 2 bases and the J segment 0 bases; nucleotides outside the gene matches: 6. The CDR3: CASSDSVRGDSYEQYF. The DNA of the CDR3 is TGTGCCAGCAGTGACAGCGTGCGGGGGGACTCCTACGAGCAGTACTTC.

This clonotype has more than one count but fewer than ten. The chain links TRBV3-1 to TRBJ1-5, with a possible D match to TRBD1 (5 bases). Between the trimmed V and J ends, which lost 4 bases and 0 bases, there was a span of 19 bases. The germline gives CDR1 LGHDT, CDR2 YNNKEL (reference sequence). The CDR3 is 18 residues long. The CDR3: CASSPSGQATFSNQPQHF. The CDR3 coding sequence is TGTGCCAGCAGCCCCTCGGGGCAGGCTACCTTTAGCAATCAGCCCCAGCATTTT.

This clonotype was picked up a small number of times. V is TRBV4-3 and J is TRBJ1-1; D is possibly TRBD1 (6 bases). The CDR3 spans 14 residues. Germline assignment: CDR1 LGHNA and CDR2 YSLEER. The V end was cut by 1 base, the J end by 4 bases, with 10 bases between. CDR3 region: CASSQAGGGTEAFF. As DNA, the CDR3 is TGCGCCAGCAGCCAAGCCGGGGGCGGCACTGAAGCTTTCTTT.

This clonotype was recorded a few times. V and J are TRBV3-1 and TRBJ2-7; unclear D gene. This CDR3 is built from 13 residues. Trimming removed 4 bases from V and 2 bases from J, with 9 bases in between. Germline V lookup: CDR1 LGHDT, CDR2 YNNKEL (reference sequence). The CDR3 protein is CASSLAATYEQYF. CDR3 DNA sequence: TGTGCCAGCAGCCTCGCTGCGACCTACGAGCAGTACTTC.

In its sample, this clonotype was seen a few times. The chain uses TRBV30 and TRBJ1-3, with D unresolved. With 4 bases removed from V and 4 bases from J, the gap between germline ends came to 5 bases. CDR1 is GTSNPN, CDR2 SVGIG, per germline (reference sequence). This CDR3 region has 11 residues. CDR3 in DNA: TGTGCCTGGAAGGCCGGAAACACCATATATTTT. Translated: CAWKAGNTIYF.

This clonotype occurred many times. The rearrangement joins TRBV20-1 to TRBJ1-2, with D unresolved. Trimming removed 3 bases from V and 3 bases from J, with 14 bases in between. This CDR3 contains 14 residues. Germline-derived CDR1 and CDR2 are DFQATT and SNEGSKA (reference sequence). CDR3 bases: TGCAGTGCTAGGGCGTACGGAGTTGACTATGGCTACACCTTC. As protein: CSARAYGVDYGYTF.

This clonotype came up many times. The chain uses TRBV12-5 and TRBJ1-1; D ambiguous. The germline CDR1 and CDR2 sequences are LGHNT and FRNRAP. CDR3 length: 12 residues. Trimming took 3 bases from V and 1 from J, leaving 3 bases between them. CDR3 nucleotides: TGTGCTAGTGGTTTAGAGAACACTGAAGCTTTCTTT. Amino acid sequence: CASGLENTEAFF.